This TCR beta chain stems from a study of T cell responses to AZD1222 COVID-19 vaccine. Whole-study results and caveats: Repertoires were collected only later (after the peak T cell response had occurred). Along spike, vaccine-associated CD4 TCRs were found throughout, with dominance at 160-218 and 743-854. Once two AZD1222 doses were given, Spike-specific TCR breadth and depth went up.

Germline loops: CDR1 MDHEN, CDR2 SYDVKM. CDR3 length: 11 amino acids. Trimming cost V 6 bases and J 6 bases, with 8 bases left between them. Both about-4-week and about-12-week second-dose recipients were combined. TCRdb's table, derived via immunoSEQ multiplex PCR, lists solely in-frame clones and lacks some. Here the sample spans about 120,000 clones, 70% to 90% being singletons. As regards this clone: Its specificity is not known.

Sequencing was performed on peripheral blood, taken 28 days after the second AZD1222 dose. The chain links TRBV28 to TRBJ1-1; D gene uncertain. The TCR sequence derives from an adult who received the AZD1222 COVID-19 vaccine. CDR3 loop: CASSDGPEAFF. Here the CDR3 DNA reads TGTGCCAGCAGCGACGGCCCTGAAGCTTTCTTT.